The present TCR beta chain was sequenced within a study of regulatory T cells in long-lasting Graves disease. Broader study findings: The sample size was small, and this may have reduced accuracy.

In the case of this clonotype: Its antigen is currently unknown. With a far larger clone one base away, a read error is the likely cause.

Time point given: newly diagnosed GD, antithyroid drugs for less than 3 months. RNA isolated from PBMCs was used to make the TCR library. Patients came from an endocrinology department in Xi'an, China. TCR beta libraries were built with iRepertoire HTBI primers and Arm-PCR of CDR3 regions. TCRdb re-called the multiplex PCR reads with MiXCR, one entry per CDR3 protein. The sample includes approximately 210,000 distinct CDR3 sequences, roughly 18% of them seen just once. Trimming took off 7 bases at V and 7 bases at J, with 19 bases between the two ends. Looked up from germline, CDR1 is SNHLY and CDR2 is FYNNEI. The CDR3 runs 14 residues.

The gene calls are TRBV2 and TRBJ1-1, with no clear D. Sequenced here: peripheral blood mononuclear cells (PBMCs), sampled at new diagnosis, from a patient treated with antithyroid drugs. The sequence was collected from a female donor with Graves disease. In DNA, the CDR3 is TGTGCCAGCAATTCCTATACCCCCGCGAGTGAAGCTTTCTTT. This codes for CASNSYTPASEAFF.